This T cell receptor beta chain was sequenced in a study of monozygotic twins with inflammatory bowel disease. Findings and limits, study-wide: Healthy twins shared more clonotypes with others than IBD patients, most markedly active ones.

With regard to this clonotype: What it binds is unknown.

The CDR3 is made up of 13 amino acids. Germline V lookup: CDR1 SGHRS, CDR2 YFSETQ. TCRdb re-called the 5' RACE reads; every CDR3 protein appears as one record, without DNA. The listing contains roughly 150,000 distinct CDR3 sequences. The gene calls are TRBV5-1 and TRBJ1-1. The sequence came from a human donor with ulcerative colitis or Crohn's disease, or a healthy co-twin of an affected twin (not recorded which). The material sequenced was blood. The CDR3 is CASSLAEQTEAFF.